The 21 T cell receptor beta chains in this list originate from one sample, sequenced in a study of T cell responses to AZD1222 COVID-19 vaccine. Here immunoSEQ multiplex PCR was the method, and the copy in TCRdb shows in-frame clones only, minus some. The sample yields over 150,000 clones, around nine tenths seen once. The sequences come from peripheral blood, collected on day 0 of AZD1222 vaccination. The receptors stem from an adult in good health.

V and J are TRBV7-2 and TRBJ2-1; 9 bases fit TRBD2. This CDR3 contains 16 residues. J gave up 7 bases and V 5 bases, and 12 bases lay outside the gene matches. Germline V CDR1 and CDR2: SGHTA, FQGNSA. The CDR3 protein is CASSPGPRGGGNEQFF. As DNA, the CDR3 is TGTGCCAGCAGCCCTGGCCCGCGGGGGGGCGGGAATGAGCAGTTCTTC.

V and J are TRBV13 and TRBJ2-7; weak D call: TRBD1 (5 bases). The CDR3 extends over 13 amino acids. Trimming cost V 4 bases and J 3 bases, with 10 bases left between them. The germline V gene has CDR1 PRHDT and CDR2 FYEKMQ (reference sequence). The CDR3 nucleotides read TGTGCCAGCAGCTCCCGACAGATCTACGAGCAGTACTTC. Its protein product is CASSSRQIYEQYF. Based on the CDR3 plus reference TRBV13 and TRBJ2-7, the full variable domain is AAGVIQSPRHLIKEKRETATLKCYPIPRHDTVYWYQQGPGQDPQFLISFYEKMQSDKGSIPDRFSAQQFSDYHSELNMSSLELGDSALYFCASSSRQIYEQYFGPGTRLTVT.

This CDR3 is CASSLGQGASRAFF. The DNA of the CDR3 is TGTGCCAGTAGTCTTGGACAGGGGGCGTCAAGGGCTTTCTTT. The rearrangement links TRBV19 to TRBJ1-1, with 11 bases lining up with TRBD1. Per the germline V gene, CDR1 is LNHDA and CDR2 is SQIVND (reference sequence). With V trimmed by 5 bases and J by 11 bases, 10 bases remained unmatched. This CDR3 region has 14 residues.

The CDR3 sequence: CASSMIATQSAQYTF. CDR3 DNA: TGTGCCAGTAGTATGATTGCGACCCAGTCGGCCCAGTACACCTTC. V is TRBV19 and J is TRBJ1-2; the D is unclear. CDR1 is LNHDA, CDR2 SQIVND, per germline (reference sequence). The CDR3 has 15 amino acids. Trimming took off 3 bases at V and 11 bases at J, with 22 bases between the two ends.

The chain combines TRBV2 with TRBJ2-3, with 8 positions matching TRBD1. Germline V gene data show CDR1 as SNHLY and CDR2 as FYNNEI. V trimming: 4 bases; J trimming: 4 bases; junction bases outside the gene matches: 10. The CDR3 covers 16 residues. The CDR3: CASSAQGAGTPDTQYF. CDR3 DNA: TGTGCCAGCAGTGCCCAGGGGGCGGGGACCCCAGATACGCAGTATTTT.

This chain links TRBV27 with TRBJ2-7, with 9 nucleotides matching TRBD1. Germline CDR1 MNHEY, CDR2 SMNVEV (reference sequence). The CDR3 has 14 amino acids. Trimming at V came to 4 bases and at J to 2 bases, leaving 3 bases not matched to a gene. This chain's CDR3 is CASSSYRGPYEQYF. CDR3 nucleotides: TGTGCCAGCAGTTCCTACAGGGGGCCCTACGAGCAGTACTTC.

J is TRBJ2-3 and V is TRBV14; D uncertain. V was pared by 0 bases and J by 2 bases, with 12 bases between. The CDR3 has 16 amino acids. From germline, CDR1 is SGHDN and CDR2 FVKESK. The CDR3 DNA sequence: TGTGCCAGCAGCCAAGACGTTGCACTGGACACAGATACGCAGTATTTT. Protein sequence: CASSQDVALDTDTQYF.

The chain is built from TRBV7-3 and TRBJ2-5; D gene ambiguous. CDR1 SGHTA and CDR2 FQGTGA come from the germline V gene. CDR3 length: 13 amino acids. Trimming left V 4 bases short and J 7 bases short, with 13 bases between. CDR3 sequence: CASSSSARTTQYF. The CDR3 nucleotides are TGTGCCAGCAGCTCGAGCGCTCGGACGACCCAGTACTTC.

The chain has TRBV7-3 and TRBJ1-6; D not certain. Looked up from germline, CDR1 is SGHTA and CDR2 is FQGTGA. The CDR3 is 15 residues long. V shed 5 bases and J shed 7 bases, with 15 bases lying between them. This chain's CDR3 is CASSLRERANSPLHF. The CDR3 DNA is TGTGCCAGCAGCCTACGGGAGAGGGCGAATTCACCCCTCCACTTT.

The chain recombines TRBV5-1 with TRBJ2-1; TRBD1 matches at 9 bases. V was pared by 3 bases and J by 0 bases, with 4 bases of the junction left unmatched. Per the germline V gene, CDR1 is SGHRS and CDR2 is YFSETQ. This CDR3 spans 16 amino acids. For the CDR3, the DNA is TGCGCCAGCAGCTGGGGGACAGGGTCCTCCTACAATGAGCAGTTCTTC. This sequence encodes CASSWGTGSSYNEQFF.

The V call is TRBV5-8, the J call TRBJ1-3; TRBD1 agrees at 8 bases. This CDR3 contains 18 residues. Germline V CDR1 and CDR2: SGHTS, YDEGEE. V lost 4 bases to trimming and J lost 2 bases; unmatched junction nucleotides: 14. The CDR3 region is CASSPEGQGLRAGNTIYF. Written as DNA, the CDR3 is TGTGCCAGCAGCCCAGAAGGACAGGGATTGAGGGCTGGAAACACCATATATTTT.

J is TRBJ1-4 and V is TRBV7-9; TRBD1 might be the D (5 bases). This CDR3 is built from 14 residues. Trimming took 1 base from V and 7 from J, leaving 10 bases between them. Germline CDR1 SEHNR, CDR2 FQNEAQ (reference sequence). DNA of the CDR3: TGTGCCAGCAGCTTAGTTGACAGAGGTGAAAAACTGTTTTTT. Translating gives CASSLVDRGEKLFF.

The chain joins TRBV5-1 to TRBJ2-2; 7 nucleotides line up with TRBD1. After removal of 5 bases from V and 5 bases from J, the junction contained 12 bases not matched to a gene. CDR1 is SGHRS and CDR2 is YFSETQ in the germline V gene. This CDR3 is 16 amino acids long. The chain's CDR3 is CASSSRQGEWTGELFF. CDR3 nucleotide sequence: TGCGCCAGCAGTTCCAGACAGGGTGAATGGACCGGGGAGCTGTTTTTT.

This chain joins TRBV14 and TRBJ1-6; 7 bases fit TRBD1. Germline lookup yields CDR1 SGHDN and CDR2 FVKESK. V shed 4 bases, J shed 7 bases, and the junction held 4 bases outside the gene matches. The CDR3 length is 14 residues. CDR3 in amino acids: CASSLAGQNSPLHF. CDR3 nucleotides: TGTGCCAGCAGCCTGGCGGGACAGAATTCACCCCTCCACTTT.

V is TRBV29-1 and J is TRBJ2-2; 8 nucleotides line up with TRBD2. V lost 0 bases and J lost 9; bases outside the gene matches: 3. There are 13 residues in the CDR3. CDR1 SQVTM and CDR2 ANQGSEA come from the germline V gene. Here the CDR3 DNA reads TGCAGCGTTGAAGATGGCGGGGGGCGGGAGCTGTTTTTT. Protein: CSVEDGGGRELFF.

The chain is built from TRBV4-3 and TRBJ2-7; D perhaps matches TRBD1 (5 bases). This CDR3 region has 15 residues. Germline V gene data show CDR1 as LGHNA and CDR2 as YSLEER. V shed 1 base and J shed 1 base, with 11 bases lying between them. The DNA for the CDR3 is TGCGCCAGCAGCCAAGGGACAACCAATTCCTACGAGCAGTACTTC. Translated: CASSQGTTNSYEQYF.

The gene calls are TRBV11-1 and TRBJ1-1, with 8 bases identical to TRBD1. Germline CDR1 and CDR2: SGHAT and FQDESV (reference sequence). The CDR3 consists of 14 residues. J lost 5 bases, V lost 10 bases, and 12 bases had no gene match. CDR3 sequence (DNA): TGTGCCACCCAAGTGGTCAGGGGGCGGACTGAAGCTTTCTTT. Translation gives CATQVVRGRTEAFF.

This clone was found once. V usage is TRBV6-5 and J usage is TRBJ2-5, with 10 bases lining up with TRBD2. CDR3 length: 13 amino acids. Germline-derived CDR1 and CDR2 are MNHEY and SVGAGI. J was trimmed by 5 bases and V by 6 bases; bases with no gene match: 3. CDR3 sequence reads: CASRAGGRETQYF. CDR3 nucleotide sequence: TGTGCCAGCAGAGCGGGGGGGCGGGAGACCCAGTACTTC.

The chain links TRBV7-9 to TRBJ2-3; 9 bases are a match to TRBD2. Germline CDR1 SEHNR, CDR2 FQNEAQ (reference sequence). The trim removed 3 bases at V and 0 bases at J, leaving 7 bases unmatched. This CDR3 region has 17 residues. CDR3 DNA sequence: TGTGCCAGCAGCTTGAACAGACTAGCGGATAGCACAGATACGCAGTATTTT. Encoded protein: CASSLNRLADSTDTQYF.

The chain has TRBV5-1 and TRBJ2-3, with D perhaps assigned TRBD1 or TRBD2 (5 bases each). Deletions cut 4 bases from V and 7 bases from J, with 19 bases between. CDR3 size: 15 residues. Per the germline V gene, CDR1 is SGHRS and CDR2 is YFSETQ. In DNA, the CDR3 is TGCGCCAGCAGCCGGGACCCCACTACGGAGTATACGCAGTATTTT. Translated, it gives CASSRDPTTEYTQYF.

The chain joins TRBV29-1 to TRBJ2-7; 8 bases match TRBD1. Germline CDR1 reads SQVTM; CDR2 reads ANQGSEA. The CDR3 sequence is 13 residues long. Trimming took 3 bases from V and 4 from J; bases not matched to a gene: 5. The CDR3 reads CSVDSDRGYEQYF. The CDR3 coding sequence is TGCAGCGTTGATTCCGACAGGGGATACGAGCAGTACTTC.